This entry lists 25 T cell receptor beta chains sequenced from one sample in a study of control samples from healthy donors and cancer patients (dated by TCRdb to the early 2020s). Libraries were constructed by the immunoSEQ multiplex PCR assay. This is the immuneACCESS table as TCRdb keeps it, with only in-frame sequences that have V and J called. A part of the clones is gone; compared with another copy, unresolved V genes explain less than half, and the rest is unexplained. The sample table lists about 140,000 clones, about 86% of them with a count of one. Over 1.5% of the sample is taken by the ten largest. The sequenced sample consisted of blood. These receptors were obtained from a man aged 18 to 29 in good health.

J is TRBJ2-7 and V is TRBV10-1; 9 bases align to TRBD1. Germline V CDR1 and CDR2: WNHNN, SYGVQD (reference sequence). CDR3 length: 14 amino acids. After removal of 7 bases from V and 3 bases from J, the junction contained 7 bases not matched to a gene. The CDR3 is CASIQTGGNYEQYF. Written as DNA, the CDR3 is TGCGCCAGCATTCAGACAGGGGGGAACTACGAGCAGTACTTC.

This clone was picked up a small number of times. The chain recombines TRBV25-1 with TRBJ2-5; D is uncertain. The CDR3 runs 14 residues. V gave up 0 bases and J gave up 3 bases, with 8 bases separating them. Germline V gene sequence: CDR1 MGHDK, CDR2 SYGVNS. In DNA form, the CDR3 reads TGTGCCAGCAGTGAATATAGGGCCGAAGAGACCCAGTACTTC. It specifies CASSEYRAEETQYF.

The chain combines TRBV28 with TRBJ1-4, with TRBD1 matching over 7 bases. Unmatched junction bases numbered 11, after V lost 5 bases and J lost 2 bases. The CDR3 runs 17 residues. Germline-derived CDR1 and CDR2 are MDHEN and SYDVKM. Here the CDR3 reads CASSRRQGGTTNEKLFF. Written as DNA, the CDR3 is TGTGCCAGCAGTCGACGACAGGGAGGGACCACTAATGAAAAACTGTTTTTT.

This chain links TRBV3-1 (or the pseudogene TRBV3-2) with TRBJ2-2; D unclear. Germline CDR1 reads LGHDT; CDR2 reads YNNKEL (reference sequence). This CDR3 comprises 15 residues. Trimming removed 1 base from V and 3 bases from J, with 9 bases in between. For the CDR3, the DNA is TGTGCCAGCAGCCAAGTGGCGGCAGACACCGGGGAGCTGTTTTTT. Encoded protein: CASSQVAADTGELFF.

The chain is built from TRBV7-9 and TRBJ2-7, with 8 bases identical to TRBD1. The CDR3 is 14 residues long. Germline CDR1 reads SEHNR; CDR2 reads FQNEAQ (reference sequence). The ends lost 4 bases at V and 2 bases at J; junction bases unmatched: 4. This CDR3 reads CASSSGTGPYEQYF. The CDR3 bases are TGTGCCAGCAGCTCCGGGACAGGACCCTACGAGCAGTACTTC.

V is TRBV19 and J is TRBJ2-5, with 14 positions matching TRBD2. Germline CDR1 LNHDA, CDR2 SQIVND (reference sequence). V was pared by 4 bases and J by 5 bases, with 3 bases of the junction left unmatched. This CDR3 is 15 amino acids long. CDR3 sequence reads: CASSRLAGGRETQYF. For the CDR3, the DNA is TGTGCCAGTAGTAGACTAGCGGGGGGGCGGGAGACCCAGTACTTC.

The V and J genes are TRBV28 and TRBJ1-2, with unresolved D. The CDR3 extends over 13 amino acids. The V end lost 3 bases, the J end lost 4 bases, and 9 bases lay between the germline ends. Germline assignment: CDR1 MDHEN and CDR2 SYDVKM. The DNA of the CDR3 is TGTGCCAGCAGTTTGGTCAACTCCTATGGCTACACCTTC. It specifies CASSLVNSYGYTF.

CDR3 sequence: CASSLIGTGVDGYTF. The DNA for the CDR3 is TGCGCCAGCAGCTTGATCGGGACAGGGGTTGATGGCTACACCTTC. J is TRBJ1-2 and V is TRBV5-1, with 10 bases that match TRBD1. The CDR3 runs 15 residues. With 1 base clipped from V and 6 bases from J, the junction kept 6 bases outside the gene matches. The V gene's germline CDR1 is SGHRS and CDR2 YFSETQ.

This clone was seen a handful of times. CDR3 DNA: TGCGCCAGCAGCTTAGAGGGGTCAAGCTCCTACGAGCAGTACTTC. It specifies CASSLEGSSSYEQYF. The genes are TRBV5-1 and TRBJ2-7, with D perhaps assigned TRBD1 or TRBD2 (5 bases each). Germline assignment: CDR1 SGHRS and CDR2 YFSETQ. This CDR3 comprises 15 residues. Trimming took off 2 bases at V and 0 bases at J, with 12 bases between the two ends.

This clone was counted between two and nine times. This rearrangement joins TRBV7-3 to TRBJ2-7; 9 bases fit TRBD1. Germline values: CDR1 SGHTA, CDR2 FQGTGA. The CDR3 extends over 15 amino acids. Trimming at V came to 6 bases and at J to 2 bases, leaving 8 bases not matched to a gene. CDR3 bases: TGTGCCAGCAGGTACGCCGGGACAGGGCCCTACGAGCAGTACTTC. This translates into CASRYAGTGPYEQYF. The variable domain in full, completed from reference TRBV7-3 and TRBJ2-7, reads GAGVSQTPSNKVTEKGKYVELRCDPISGHTALYWYRQSLGQGPEFLIYFQGTGAADDSGLPNDRFFAVRPEGSVSTLKIQRTERGDSAVYLCASRYAGTGPYEQYFGPGTRLTVT.

The chain employs TRBV19 and TRBJ2-3; no clear D. The CDR3 loop spans 13 amino acids. CDR1 LNHDA and CDR2 SQIVND come from the germline V gene (reference sequence). Trimming cost V 8 bases and J 2 bases, with 11 bases left between them. CDR3 DNA sequence: TGTGCCAGTTTCGACCGTGACACAGATACGCAGTATTTT. Translating gives CASFDRDTDTQYF.

This rearrangement joins TRBV5-1 to TRBJ2-7; TRBD1 might be the D (5 bases). Trimming took off 4 bases at V and 6 bases at J, with 8 bases between the two ends. CDR1 and CDR2 (germline): SGHRS, YFSETQ. This CDR3 is built from 11 residues. The CDR3 loop reads CASSVGREQYF. As DNA, the CDR3 is TGCGCCAGCAGCGTGGGGCGCGAGCAGTACTTC.

The chain carries TRBV28 and TRBJ2-2, with TRBD1 matching 8 bases. CDR3 length: 15 amino acids. Germline V gives CDR1 MDHEN, CDR2 SYDVKM. J lost 4 bases, V lost 5 bases, and 6 bases had no gene match. The CDR3 here is CASSLTGAGTGELFF. CDR3 DNA: TGTGCCAGCAGTCTGACAGGGGCCGGCACCGGGGAGCTGTTTTTT.

For the CDR3, the DNA is TGTGCCAGCGATACAGGGCGCTATGGCTACACCTTC. Translated: CASDTGRYGYTF. The chain carries TRBV21-1 and TRBJ1-2; TRBD1, the D gene given by the table, was not confirmed from the DNA. TRBV21-1 is deemed a pseudogene. The CDR3 sequence is 12 residues long.

The chain carries TRBV12-3 or TRBV12-4 and TRBJ2-7; a weak D match, TRBD1 (5 bases). The CDR3 runs 13 residues. V lost 5 bases and J 3 bases, leaving 11 bases between the germline ends. The chain's CDR3 is CASSTSQGYEQYF. CDR3 nucleotides: TGTGCCAGCAGTACCAGTCAGGGCTACGAGCAGTACTTC.

The rearrangement links TRBV18 to TRBJ2-6; TRBD1 aligns across 7 bases. The CDR3 contains 16 residues. The V gene's germline CDR1 is KGHSH and CDR2 LQKENI. V shed 2 bases, J shed 0 bases, and the junction held 1 base outside the gene matches. The CDR3: CASSPAGGSGANVLTF. For the CDR3, the DNA is TGTGCCAGCTCACCAGCAGGGGGCTCTGGGGCCAACGTCCTGACTTTC.

The J gene is TRBJ1-6, the V gene TRBV7-2; 9 positions agree with TRBD1. CDR1 and CDR2 from the germline V gene are SGHTA and FQGNSA. The CDR3 spans 15 residues. The trim removed 5 bases at V and 10 bases at J, leaving 9 bases unmatched. CDR3 bases: TGTGCCAGCAGCCCGGGACAGGGACGGCACTCACCCCTCCACTTT. As protein: CASSPGQGRHSPLHF.

The chain employs TRBV19 and TRBJ2-3; D is perhaps TRBD2 (6 bases). CDR1 LNHDA and CDR2 SQIVND come from the germline V gene (reference sequence). There are 12 residues in the CDR3. Trimming removed 2 bases at V and 10 bases at J, with 10 bases between. In DNA form, the CDR3 reads TGTGCCAGTAGTATATCTGGCGGGGCGCAGTATTTT. Translating gives CASSISGGAQYF.

The V and J genes are TRBV7-2 and TRBJ2-3; TRBD2 is a possible D gene (7 bases). Germline values: CDR1 SGHTA, CDR2 FQGNSA. This CDR3 is 17 amino acids long. Trimming cost V 0 bases and J 1 base, with 14 bases left between them. This chain's CDR3 is CASSLAWGGARTDTQYF. The DNA for the CDR3 is TGTGCCAGCAGCTTAGCGTGGGGGGGGGCTCGCACAGATACGCAGTATTTT.

This chain connects TRBV9 to TRBJ1-3; no definite D call. Trimming removed 2 bases from V and 4 bases from J, with 13 bases in between. The CDR3 runs to 15 residues. CDR1 is SGDLS, CDR2 YYNGEE, per germline. The CDR3 protein is CASSVSTTGGNTIYF. CDR3 nucleotides: TGTGCCAGCAGCGTCTCGACAACTGGGGGAAACACCATATATTTT.

This chain connects TRBV5-1 to TRBJ2-3; 7 nucleotides line up with TRBD1. Germline V gene data show CDR1 as SGHRS and CDR2 as YFSETQ. The CDR3 runs to 15 residues. Unmatched junction bases numbered 4, after V lost 2 bases and J lost 1 base. CDR3 loop: CASSLQGMGTDTQYF. The CDR3 DNA sequence: TGCGCCAGCAGCTTACAGGGGATGGGCACAGATACGCAGTATTTT. Based on the CDR3 plus reference TRBV5-1 and TRBJ2-3, the full variable domain is KAGVTQTPRYLIKTRGQQVTLSCSPISGHRSVSWYQQTPGQGLQFLFEYFSETQRNKGNFPGRFSGRQFSNSRSEMNVSTLELGDSALYLCASSLQGMGTDTQYFGPGTRLTVL.

V gene TRBV27 combines with J gene TRBJ2-3; D unclear. From germline, CDR1 is MNHEY and CDR2 SMNVEV (reference sequence). This CDR3 is built from 11 residues. Trimming cost V 7 bases and J 6 bases, with 8 bases left between them. This chain's CDR3 is CASTRADTQYF. CDR3 sequence (DNA): TGTGCCAGCACCCGGGCCGATACGCAGTATTTT.

This sequence joins TRBV7-9 and TRBJ1-1; 10 nucleotides agree with TRBD1. The CDR3 length is 18 residues. V shed 1 base and J 4 bases; nucleotides not matched to a gene: 12. The germline V gene has CDR1 SEHNR and CDR2 FQNEAQ (reference sequence). Written as DNA, the CDR3 is TGTGCCAGCAGCTTAGATTCCGGGACAGGGGTTTTGGGCACTGAAGCTTTCTTT. Translating gives CASSLDSGTGVLGTEAFF.

This clone was found a few times. The gene calls are TRBV28 and TRBJ2-2, with D possibly being TRBD1 or TRBD2 (5 bases each). Germline V gives CDR1 MDHEN, CDR2 SYDVKM. The ends were cut back, 2 bases at V and 2 bases at J, with 9 bases in the middle. This CDR3 has 15 residues. CDR3 coding DNA: TGTGCCAGCAGTTTACCGGGGCAAAACACCGGGGAGCTGTTTTTT. Protein: CASSLPGQNTGELFF.

Here the CDR3 DNA reads TGTGCCAGCGGAGTAGGGGGCACCGGGGAGCTGTTTTTT. It specifies CASGVGGTGELFF. The chain joins TRBV6-6 to TRBJ2-2, with D possibly TRBD1 on 6 matching bases. The CDR3 totals 13 residues. The germline CDR1 and CDR2 sequences are MNHNY and SVGAGI (reference sequence). Trimming removed 8 bases from V and 4 bases from J, with 11 bases in between.